This T cell receptor (beta chain) was observed in a study of blood T cell repertoires in COVID-19. Study-level background: Samples taken during acute and convalescent COVID-19 were collected in the United States, Italy and Spain. The analysed material was cDNA or gDNA that came from T cells, B-cell-depleted T cells, or PBMCs.

Authors' data handling: How many nucleated cells were present was estimated from reference gene primer amplification. The repertoire was sequenced with immunoSEQ multiplex PCR; TCRdb's copy has only in-frame clones and lacks some. That table furnishes V, J and clone size, whereas the DNA furnished D and trimming. This sample carries over 300,000 clones, around four fifths of them seen once, and the ten largest clones take 1% to 1.5%. The CDR3 length is 13 residues. Trimming pared 1 base from V and 10 bases from J, leaving 13 bases between. The V gene's germline CDR1 is MNHNS and CDR2 SASEGT. This clonotype was obtained from a woman in her fifties or sixties with acute or convalescent COVID-19. Specimen: peripheral blood. V usage is TRBV6-1 and J usage is TRBJ1-2; a possible D gene is TRBD1 (5 bases). The CDR3 is CASSEERGGVYTF. Written as DNA, the CDR3 is TGTGCCAGCAGTGAAGAGAGGGGAGGAGTCTACACCTTC.